These 19 T cell receptor beta chains were all obtained from the same sample, sequenced in a study of blood T cell repertoires in COVID-19. This table comes from immunoSEQ multiplex PCR, and its TCRdb copy is limited to in-frame clones, with some not included. The sample includes around 37,000 clones, 87% of them seen just once. The sequenced material came from peripheral blood. These receptors were taken from a man aged 50 or older with active or convalescent COVID-19.

V gene TRBV10-3 combines with J gene TRBJ2-3; a weak D match, TRBD1 (6 bases). Trimming removed 10 bases from V and 0 bases from J, with 11 bases in between. The CDR3 consists of 13 residues. CDR1 ENHRY and CDR2 SYGVKD come from the germline V gene. The CDR3 here is CATTGSSTDTQYF. The CDR3, as DNA: TGTGCCACCACAGGGTCTAGCACAGATACGCAGTATTTT.

This rearrangement joins TRBV10-3 to TRBJ2-7; D is perhaps TRBD2 (7 bases). Trimming cost V 4 bases and J 3 bases, with 22 bases left between them. The CDR3 totals 17 residues. Germline lookup yields CDR1 ENHRY and CDR2 SYGVKD. The CDR3 DNA reads TGTGCCATCAGTGCTCCACGAGGGGGAGGGGGAAACTACGAGCAGTACTTC. Its protein product is CAISAPRGGGGNYEQYF.

V and J are TRBV27 and TRBJ2-5; 13 bases match TRBD2. CDR3 size: 19 residues. Losses at the gene ends were 4 bases for V and 2 bases for J; bases not matched to a gene: 13. Germline V gene data show CDR1 as MNHEY and CDR2 as SMNVEV (reference sequence). The CDR3 here is CASSSRRTSGSRGQETQYF. As DNA, the CDR3 is TGTGCCAGCAGTTCGAGGCGGACTAGCGGGAGTAGGGGGCAAGAGACCCAGTACTTC.

Concerning this clone itself: The same CDR3 is also encoded by other DNA sequences in this sample. DNA of the CDR3: TGCGCCAGCAGCTCTTCCTTCCGGGTTCTAGCCGACACAGATACGCAGTATTTT. It specifies CASSSSFRVLADTDTQYF. The rearrangement joins TRBV5-1 to TRBJ2-3; D may be TRBD2 (5 bases). Germline values: CDR1 SGHRS, CDR2 YFSETQ. This CDR3 is 18 amino acids long. Trimming left V 3 bases short and J 2 bases short, with 22 bases between. Based on the CDR3 plus reference TRBV5-1 and TRBJ2-3, the full variable domain is KAGVTQTPRYLIKTRGQQVTLSCSPISGHRSVSWYQQTPGQGLQFLFEYFSETQRNKGNFPGRFSGRQFSNSRSEMNVSTLELGDSALYLCASSSSFRVLADTDTQYFGPGTRLTVL.

The V call is TRBV7-3, the J call TRBJ2-1, with D maybe TRBD1 (7 bases). The CDR3 has 17 amino acids. In germline, CDR1 is SGHTA, CDR2 FQGTGA. The germline V and J ends were trimmed by 5 bases and 0 bases, with 17 bases remaining between them. The CDR3 DNA sequence: TGTGCCAGCAGCCCCGTCGGAGGGACAGTCTCCTACAATGAGCAGTTCTTC. It codes for CASSPVGGTVSYNEQFF.

V usage is TRBV7-9 and J usage is TRBJ2-7, with D perhaps TRBD1 (5 bases). Germline V gene sequence: CDR1 SEHNR, CDR2 FQNEAQ (reference sequence). V dropped 4 bases and J dropped 2 bases, with 9 bases sitting between them. This CDR3 has 13 amino acids. The CDR3 protein is CASSSRQTYEQYF. The DNA of the CDR3 is TGTGCCAGCAGCTCCCGACAGACCTACGAGCAGTACTTC. The entire variable domain, with the rest obtained from reference TRBV7-9 and TRBJ2-7, is as follows: DTGVSQNPRHKITKRGQNVTFRCDPISEHNRLYWYRQTLGQGPEFLTYFQNEAQLEKSRLLSDRFSAERPKGSFSTLEIQRTEQGDSAMYLCASSSRQTYEQYFGPGTRLTVT.

This clone has only one observation. The chain joins TRBV5-8 to TRBJ1-4; TRBD1 agrees at 7 bases. The germline V gene has CDR1 SGHTS and CDR2 YDEGEE. V shed 3 bases, J shed 6 bases, and the junction held 11 bases outside the gene matches. The CDR3 is 16 residues long. The chain's CDR3 is CASSSYRGSGDEKLFF. CDR3 bases: TGTGCCAGCAGCTCTTACAGGGGCTCCGGGGATGAAAAACTGTTTTTT.

V and J are TRBV5-5 and TRBJ1-5; TRBD1 matches 10 bases. Losses at the gene ends were 4 bases for V and 7 bases for J; bases not matched to a gene: 14. This CDR3 comprises 17 residues. Germline values: CDR1 SGHKS, CDR2 YYEKEE (reference sequence). The chain's CDR3 is CASSPQDRGRSHQPQHF. In nucleotides, the CDR3 is TGTGCCAGCAGCCCACAGGACAGGGGGAGAAGTCACCAGCCCCAGCATTTT.

Details on this clone: One end of the junction fails to match germline, which may point to a read error. This chain links TRBV4-3 with TRBJ2-1; D is perhaps TRBD1 (5 bases). The germline V gene has CDR1 LGHNA and CDR2 YSLEER. This CDR3 is 15 amino acids long. This chain's CDR3 is CASSPDTGSYNEQFF. In DNA, the CDR3 is TGCGCCAGCAGCCCTGACACAGGCTCCTACAATGAACAGTTCTTC.

The rearrangement links TRBV19 to TRBJ2-2; D might be TRBD1 (6 bases). The CDR3 is 15 amino acids. The V and J ends lost 8 bases and 6 bases respectively, with 19 bases between them. Germline assignment: CDR1 LNHDA and CDR2 SQIVND (reference sequence). In DNA form, the CDR3 reads TGTGCCAGTGCCCCGCAGGGGTTGGTATCCGGGGAGCTGTTTTTT. This sequence encodes CASAPQGLVSGELFF.

This chain links TRBV4-2 with TRBJ1-4, with 7 bases fitting TRBD1. The CDR3 extends over 15 amino acids. Losses at the gene ends were 1 base for V and 4 bases for J; bases not matched to a gene: 3. Germline lookup yields CDR1 LGHNA and CDR2 YNFKEQ. CDR3 region: CASSQGQGLNEKLFF. CDR3 bases: TGTGCCAGCAGCCAAGGACAGGGTCTTAATGAAAAACTGTTTTTT.

The gene calls are TRBV5-5 and TRBJ2-7; maybe TRBD1 (6 bases). V dropped 1 base and J dropped 2 bases, with 10 bases sitting between them. This CDR3 has 14 amino acids. Looked up from germline, CDR1 is SGHKS and CDR2 is YYEKEE (reference sequence). This CDR3 is CASSLRQETYEQYF. In DNA form, the CDR3 reads TGTGCCAGCAGCTTGAGACAGGAGACCTACGAGCAGTACTTC.

The V and J genes are TRBV2 and TRBJ1-1, with a possible D match to TRBD1 (5 bases). This CDR3 has 13 residues. Deletions cut 4 bases from V and 6 bases from J, with 12 bases between. Germline CDR1 is SNHLY and CDR2 is FYNNEI. The CDR3 bases are TGTGCCAGCAGTGTATCGGAGGGGTCTGAAGCTTTCTTT. Residues: CASSVSEGSEAFF.

The chain couples TRBV3-1 (or the pseudogene TRBV3-2) to TRBJ2-1; maybe TRBD1 (5 bases). CDR3 length: 17 residues. Germline assignment: CDR1 LGHDT and CDR2 YNNKEL (reference sequence). V gave up 1 base and J gave up 2 bases, with 15 bases separating them. The CDR3 sequence: CASSQGGYRYAYNEQFF. The CDR3 coding sequence is TGTGCCAGCAGCCAAGGAGGTTACAGGTATGCCTACAATGAGCAGTTCTTC.

The V call is TRBV29-1, the J call TRBJ1-1, with TRBD1 as a possible D gene (5 bases). The germline V gene encodes CDR1 SQVTM and CDR2 ANQGSEA. V was shortened by 6 bases and J by 1 base, with 15 bases between the two germline ends. The CDR3 covers 14 residues. The DNA for the CDR3 is TGCAGCGTCGAGGCGGGGGGATGGAACACTGAAGCTTTCTTT. This translates into CSVEAGGWNTEAFF.

The chain uses TRBV21-1 and TRBJ2-7; the table gives TRBD1 as D, unverified against the DNA. TRBV21-1 is a documented pseudogene. The CDR3 consists of 14 residues. CDR3 amino acids: CAIREDRERYEQYF. DNA of the CDR3: TGTGCCATTCGAGAGGACAGGGAGCGCTACGAGCAGTACTTC.

This clone was detected once. The V gene is TRBV27, the J gene TRBJ1-1; D is perhaps TRBD1 (5 bases). The CDR3 is 14 residues long. Germline assignment: CDR1 MNHEY and CDR2 SMNVEV (reference sequence). Trimming stripped 2 bases from V and 7 bases from J, with 14 bases between. The CDR3 region is CASSLSGRGFEAFF. The DNA for the CDR3 is TGTGCCAGCAGTTTAAGTGGGAGGGGATTTGAAGCTTTCTTT.

The gene calls are TRBV7-9 and TRBJ1-2; 10 nucleotides line up with TRBD1. CDR3 length equals 15 residues. The junction had 6 bases not matched to a gene; V was cut back by 0 bases and J by 8 bases. Germline V gives CDR1 SEHNR, CDR2 FQNEAQ (reference sequence). CDR3 sequence (DNA): TGTGCCAGCAGCTTAGCGCGGGGACAGGGGAAGGGCTACACCTTC. Amino acid sequence: CASSLARGQGKGYTF.

This sequence joins TRBV7-9 and TRBJ1-5; D gene unclear. Germline values: CDR1 SEHNR, CDR2 FQNEAQ (reference sequence). CDR3 size: 14 residues. V lost 1 base, J lost 2 bases, and 6 bases lay in between. Written as DNA, the CDR3 is TGTGCCAGCAGCTTAGACTTGGGCAATCAGCCCCAGCATTTT. It codes for CASSLDLGNQPQHF.